The T cell receptor (beta chain) under discussion was sequenced for a study of T cell responses to AZD1222 COVID-19 vaccine. Study outcomes and limitations: Donors, mostly white British, included more females; clonal diversity was possibly underestimated. Seropositive at baseline were only six AZD1222 recipients.

Using immunoSEQ multiplex PCR, the repertoire was profiled, and TCRdb retains in-frame clones only, with some absent. The profile covers about 160,000 clones, with approximately 89% appearing a single time and approximately 4.4% taken by the ten largest. About this clone itself: Its antigen is unknown.

V gave up 10 bases and J gave up 4 bases, with 22 bases separating them. The CDR3 is 15 residues long. Germline lookup yields CDR1 MNHEY and CDR2 SVGAGI. Sequencing was performed on peripheral blood, taken on day 0 of AZD1222 vaccination. The clonotype was recovered from an adult in good health. V and J are TRBV6-5 and TRBJ1-2, with D unresolved. CDR3 nucleotides: TGTGCCATCTTTGGATCGGGCCCGGGCCCCTATGGCTACACCTTC. Translating gives CAIFGSGPGPYGYTF.